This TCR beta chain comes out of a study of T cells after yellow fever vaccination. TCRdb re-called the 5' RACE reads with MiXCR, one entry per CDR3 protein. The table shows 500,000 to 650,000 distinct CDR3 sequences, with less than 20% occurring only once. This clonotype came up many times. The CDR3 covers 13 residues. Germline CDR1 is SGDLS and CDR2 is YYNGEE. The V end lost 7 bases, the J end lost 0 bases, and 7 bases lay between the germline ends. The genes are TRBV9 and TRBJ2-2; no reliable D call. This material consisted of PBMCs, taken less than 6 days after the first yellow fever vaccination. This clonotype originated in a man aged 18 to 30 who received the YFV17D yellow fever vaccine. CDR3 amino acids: CASRTANTGELFF. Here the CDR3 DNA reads TGTGCCAGCCGGACGGCGAACACCGGGGAGCTGTTTTTT.